The source of this T cell receptor (beta chain) is a study of blood T cell repertoires in COVID-19. Study in general: Material from acute and convalescent COVID-19 was sourced from the United States, Italy and Spain. PBMCs, B-cell-depleted T cells, or T cells provided the cDNA or gDNA that made up the material.

Trimming shortened V by 3 bases and J by 4 bases, and 12 bases separated the two germline ends. Germline assignment: CDR1 LGHDT and CDR2 YNNKEL (reference sequence). The CDR3 has 14 amino acids. Per the original data handling: Reference gene primer amplification yielded estimated nucleated cell counts. Profiling relied on immunoSEQ multiplex PCR, and the TCRdb table lists in-frame clones only, not all of them. From that table come the V and J calls and clone size; the DNA was used to work out D and trimming. The top ten hold approximately 13% of the sample, which has around 190,000 clones, around 84% seen once.

V is TRBV3-1 (or the pseudogene TRBV3-2) and J is TRBJ2-5; a possible D gene is TRBD1 (5 bases). The specimen sequenced was peripheral blood. The TCR sequence derives from a human donor in a cohort sampled during active COVID-19. The CDR3 spells CASSHSGIGETQYF. In DNA form, the CDR3 reads TGTGCCAGCAGCCACTCAGGGATTGGAGAGACCCAGTACTTC.